Given below is one TCR beta chain in context. The antigen it recognizes is unknown. No base-level quality is on record; no much larger clone is a single base apart. Inclusive of the bounding cysteine and phenylalanine, the CDR3 is 14 residues long. Solely the CDR3 DNA is kept, with 42 bases framed from the first base. CDR1 and CDR2 are read off the germline V gene (reference sequence) as LNHDA and SQIVND. Germline trimming: 3 bases from V, 5 bases from J; junction bases outside gene matches: 4. This sample was included in a study of T cell changes during pregnancy in multiple sclerosis (dated by TCRdb to the late 2010s). Notes on the research overall: The study examined how the T cell repertoire changed over the course of pregnancy in women with multiple sclerosis.

Library preparation was by the immunoSEQ multiplex PCR assay. This is the immuneACCESS table as TCRdb keeps it, with only in-frame sequences that have V and J called. A part of the clones is gone; compared with another copy, unresolved V genes explain less than half, and the rest is unexplained. Present in this sample are around 21,000 clones, approximately 91% of which were seen just once. About a fifth of the sample is in the top ten clones. The sequence came from a female donor in good health, enrolled as a control in a pregnancy study. This receptor chain uses TRBV19 and TRBJ1-1; 9 central bases correspond to TRBD1. Sequences were derived from CD8+ T cells from peripheral blood mononuclear cells, sampled after pregnancy. The CDR3 protein: CASSMGQGKTEAFF. The DNA reads as follows: TGTGCCAGTAGTATGGGACAGGGAAAGACTGAAGCTTTCTTT.